One and the same sample provided the 15 T cell receptor beta chains below, sequenced in a study of blood T cell repertoires in COVID-19. The method was immunoSEQ multiplex PCR; TCRdb's version includes in-frame clones alone and lacks a portion of them. The repertoire holds 200,000 to 250,000 clones, with approximately 88% as singletons. Sequencing was done on a sample of PBMCs or T cells enriched from blood (not recorded which). The source of these receptors is a woman aged 25 to 39 with acute COVID-19.

This clone was found once. This rearrangement joins TRBV2 to TRBJ2-2, with TRBD1 as a possible D gene (8 bases). Deletions cut 2 bases from V and 5 bases from J, with 27 bases between. Germline V gene sequence: CDR1 SNHLY, CDR2 FYNNEI. The CDR3 covers 20 residues. The CDR3 spells CASSEPPKTGEGLGTGELFF. Here the CDR3 DNA reads TGTGCCAGCAGTGAACCTCCTAAGACAGGGGAGGGGTTGGGGACCGGGGAGCTGTTTTTT.

Remarks on this clone: Within the sample, other DNA sequences also encode this same CDR3. The chain joins TRBV5-1 to TRBJ2-1, with 7 bases that match TRBD2. The V gene's germline CDR1 is SGHRS and CDR2 YFSETQ. The CDR3 spans 15 residues. After removal of 2 bases from V and 1 base from J, the junction contained 3 bases not matched to a gene. The CDR3 loop reads CASSFRGGSYNEQFF. The CDR3 coding sequence is TGCGCCAGCAGCTTCCGCGGGGGATCCTACAATGAGCAGTTCTTC.

V is TRBV12-5 and J is TRBJ1-4; no definite D call. The length of the CDR3 is 14 residues. Trimming pared 6 bases from V and 8 bases from J, leaving 16 bases between. CDR1 LGHNT and CDR2 FRNRAP come from the germline V gene. The chain's CDR3 is CASGSTLGREKLFF. CDR3 DNA sequence: TGTGCTAGTGGCTCCACCCTAGGGAGGGAAAAACTGTTTTTT.

This chain links TRBV19 with TRBJ1-4; 9 bases are a match to TRBD1. The V and J ends lost 3 bases and 6 bases, in that order; junction bases with no gene match: 11. Germline CDR1 reads LNHDA; CDR2 reads SQIVND (reference sequence). This CDR3 is 17 amino acids long. The chain's CDR3 is CASSISGMDRGHEKLFF. As DNA, the CDR3 is TGTGCCAGTAGTATCTCGGGCATGGACAGGGGTCATGAAAAACTGTTTTTT.

This clone was detected only a few times. The chain combines TRBV3-1 (or the pseudogene TRBV3-2) with TRBJ1-5; TRBD1 is a possible D gene (5 bases). The CDR3 sequence is 15 residues long. V lost 0 bases to trimming and J lost 4 bases, with 10 bases between them. Germline-derived CDR1 and CDR2 are LGHDT and YNNKEL (reference sequence). The CDR3 nucleotides are TGTGCCAGCAGCCAAGATCAGGGCCCTAATCAGCCCCAGCATTTT. This sequence encodes CASSQDQGPNQPQHF.

Only a few counts were recorded for this clone. This sequence joins TRBV6-6 and TRBJ1-4; 7 bases are shared with TRBD1. J was trimmed by 0 bases and V by 6 bases; bases with no gene match: 10. The CDR3 is 17 amino acids. The germline V gene encodes CDR1 MNHNY and CDR2 SVGAGI (reference sequence). The CDR3 protein is CASRRQGSRATNEKLFF. CDR3 coding DNA: TGTGCCAGCAGGCGACAGGGAAGCCGCGCAACTAATGAAAAACTGTTTTTT.

The chain carries TRBV6-5 and TRBJ2-7; 9 nucleotides line up with TRBD1. Germline V CDR1 and CDR2: MNHEY, SVGAGI. The CDR3 spans 13 residues. Unmatched junction bases numbered 2, after V lost 5 bases and J lost 3 bases. The CDR3 loop is CASSRDRDYEQYF. CDR3 DNA sequence: TGTGCCAGCAGTAGGGACAGGGACTACGAGCAGTACTTC.

For the CDR3, the DNA is TGTGCCTGGGCCCCCTTGGGCAGCCGTAACTATGGCTACACCTTC. The encoded protein is CAWAPLGSRNYGYTF. This sequence joins TRBV30 and TRBJ1-2, with no clear D. V gave up 5 bases and J gave up 1 base, with 17 bases separating them. The CDR3 is 15 residues long. Germline loops: CDR1 GTSNPN, CDR2 SVGIG (reference sequence). Based on the CDR3 plus reference TRBV30 and TRBJ1-2, the full variable domain is SQTIHQWPATLVQPVGSPLSLECTVEGTSNPNLYWYRQAAGRGLQLLFYSVGIGQISSEVPQNLSASRPQDRQFILSSKKLLLSDSGFYLCAWAPLGSRNYGYTFGSGTRLTVV.

The chain uses TRBV2 and TRBJ1-2; no definite D call. V lost 8 bases, J lost 0 bases, and 10 bases lay in between. The germline CDR1 and CDR2 sequences are SNHLY and FYNNEI. The CDR3 has 13 amino acids. Here the CDR3 reads CASHIDSNYGYTF. Written as DNA, the CDR3 is TGTGCCAGCCACATTGATTCTAACTATGGCTACACCTTC.

The chain couples TRBV27 to TRBJ2-1, with D unclear. The CDR3 totals 12 residues. V lost 4 bases to trimming and J lost 4 bases, with 5 bases between them. CDR1 and CDR2 (germline): MNHEY, SMNVEV (reference sequence). The CDR3 bases are TGTGCCAGCAGTTCCCATTACAATGAGCAGTTCTTC. Its protein product is CASSSHYNEQFF.

V gene TRBV18 combines with J gene TRBJ1-4; D gene ambiguous. Per germline, CDR1 KGHSH and CDR2 LQKENI. V was pared by 6 bases and J by 0 bases, with 14 bases between. The CDR3 loop spans 16 amino acids. The DNA of the CDR3 is TGTGCCAGCTCTCCGCTGCGGGAGACAACTAATGAAAAACTGTTTTTT. It translates to CASSPLRETTNEKLFF.

The J gene is TRBJ2-7, the V gene TRBV13; TRBD1 agrees at 7 bases. The CDR3 length is 14 residues. Germline V lookup: CDR1 PRHDT, CDR2 FYEKMQ (reference sequence). The V gene end was trimmed by 5 bases and the J gene end by 2 bases; junction bases not matched to a gene: 6. The CDR3 DNA reads TGTGCCAGCAGCCACCGACAGGGAGCCTACGAGCAGTACTTC. Its protein is CASSHRQGAYEQYF.

This clone was seen only once. The chain uses TRBV19 and TRBJ1-1; D remains ambiguous. Trimming removed 0 bases from V and 1 base from J, with 9 bases in between. Germline V gene lookup returns CDR1 LNHDA and CDR2 SQIVND (reference sequence). This CDR3 contains 15 residues. CDR3: CASSIDRQKNTEAFF. The CDR3 coding sequence is TGTGCCAGTAGTATAGATCGTCAGAAGAACACTGAAGCTTTCTTT.

The chain uses TRBV29-1 and TRBJ2-2; TRBD2 matches 8 bases. J gave up 1 base and V 3 bases, and 4 bases lay outside the gene matches. CDR1 SQVTM and CDR2 ANQGSEA come from the germline V gene. The CDR3 covers 15 residues. CDR3 residues: CSVDGLAGNTGELFF. The CDR3, as DNA: TGCAGCGTTGACGGGCTAGCGGGGAACACCGGGGAGCTGTTTTTT.

The CDR3 sequence is CASGFRGGVDTQYF. CDR3 in DNA: TGTGCTAGTGGTTTCAGGGGAGGGGTCGATACGCAGTATTTT. The rearrangement uses TRBV12-5 and TRBJ2-3, with D perhaps matching TRBD2 (7 bases). The V end lost 3 bases, the J end lost 6 bases, and 13 bases lay between the germline ends. The CDR3 spans 14 residues. Per germline, CDR1 LGHNT and CDR2 FRNRAP.